Listed below are T cell receptor beta chains from one sample, sequenced in a study of CD8+CD57+ T cells in acquired aplastic anemia. TCRdb used MiXCR to reprocess the reads, holding one entry per CDR3 protein. The sample contains about 220,000 distinct CDR3 sequences, about 37% of which appear only once. What was sequenced was sorted CD4+, CD8+, or CD8+CD57+ T cells (not recorded which) from PBMCs. These TCRs come from a human donor in good health, serving as a control. Both conserved end residues are part of each CDR3. A D gene is named only where the DNA matches it firmly. The listing skips clone size in some rows; elsewhere it reads once, few, many or a size class.

j_gene,v_gene,d_gene,abundance,CDR3aa,CDR3nt
TRBJ2-7,TRBV19,TRBD1,-,CASSIGDRVGYEQYF,TGTGCCAGTAGTATTGGGGACAGGGTGGGCTACGAGCAGTACTTC
TRBJ1-5,TRBV15,TRBD1,-,CATSRDRGHQPQHF,TGTGCCACCAGCAGAGACAGGGGGCATCAGCCCCAGCATTTT
TRBJ2-5,TRBV7-8,-,many,CASSGLGAGSGETQYF,TGTGCCAGCAGCGGGTTGGGGGCCGGGTCGGGGGAGACCCAGTACTTC
TRBJ1-4,TRBV19,TRBD1,many,CASRLLGQPNEKLFF,TGTGCCAGTAGACTCCTGGGACAGCCAAATGAAAAACTGTTTTTT
TRBJ1-1,TRBV6-1,TRBD1,few,CASSPDRGLNTEAFF,TGTGCCAGCAGCCCGGACAGGGGCCTGAACACTGAAGCTTTCTTT
TRBJ1-1,TRBV29-1,TRBD1,few,CSVNRGSGGAFF,TGCAGCGTCAACAGGGGTTCGGGGGGAGCTTTCTTT
TRBJ2-1,TRBV14,TRBD1,many,CASSQGQGSCFF,TGTGCCAGCAGCCAAGGACAGGGTTCTTGTTTCTTC
TRBJ2-5,TRBV5-5,-,many,CASSPNIFQETQYF,TGTGCCAGCAGCCCGAATATCTTTCAAGAGACCCAGTACTTC
TRBJ2-2,TRBV7-3,-,many,CASSSYHGQNTGELFF,TGTGCCAGCAGCTCGTATCACGGACAGAACACCGGGGAGCTGTTTTTT
TRBJ2-5,TRBV4-3,-,few,CASSLTGGFQETQYF,TGCGCCAGCAGCCTTACGGGGGGCTTCCAAGAGACCCAGTACTTC
TRBJ1-5,TRBV6-1,-,-,CASSEHPSSQHF,TGTGCCAGCAGTGAACACCCTTCCTCCCAGCATTTT
TRBJ2-7,TRBV20-1,TRBD2,-,CSARDRLAAQGLVNEQYF,TGCAGTGCTAGAGATCGGCTAGCGGCTCAGGGCTTGGTCAACGAGCAGTACTTC
TRBJ1-1,TRBV29-1,-,many,CSVVDGGGLDTEAFF,TGCAGCGTTGTCGACGGGGGTGGCCTAGACACTGAAGCTTTCTTT
TRBJ2-3,TRBV5-1,-,-,CANSQQGASTDTQYF,TGCGCCAACAGCCAACAGGGTGCTAGCACAGATACGCAGTATTTT
TRBJ1-2,TRBV5-8,-,many,CASSLGMNYGYTF,TGTGCCAGCAGCTTGGGTATGAACTATGGCTACACCTTC
TRBJ1-5,TRBV19,-,-,CAGSISGRNEHF,TGTGCCGGTAGTATCTCAGGGCGGAACGAGCATTTT